This TCR beta chain originates from a study of shared clonotypes between healthy human individuals. Study overall: CD4 naive and CD4 memory each took three plates per donor, while CD8 naive took two and CD8 memory one.

The germline V gene encodes CDR1 MGHRA and CDR2 YSYEKL. The CDR3 has 17 residues. The J segment lost 0 bases and the V segment lost 1 base, leaving 7 bases of the junction unmatched. The table came from immunoSEQ multiplex PCR; TCRdb's copy has only in-frame clones and leaves some out. The table has about 2 million clones, about 95% seen once. Naive CD8 isolation took CD45RO-negative cells positively selected for CCR7 and excluded terminally differentiated effector memory CD45RA+ cells. The donors were all Caucasian adults (living in Nashville, Tennessee). Note on this clone: The antigen is undetermined.

Notes on the study in general: Naive subsets tended to show greater estimated richness than memory subsets. Blood alone was sampled, and tissue repertoires likely differ.

The clonotype originates from a man younger than 30 in good health. What was sequenced was naive CD8+ T cells sorted from blood. The chain has TRBV4-1 and TRBJ2-5; 8 bases fit TRBD2. CDR3 nucleotide sequence: TGCGCCAGCAGCCAAGTTTCACTAGCGGCCGACCAAGAGACCCAGTACTTC. Translation: CASSQVSLAADQETQYF.